Each of the 22 T cell receptor beta chains below was sequenced from the same sample in a study of blood T cell repertoires in COVID-19 (dated by TCRdb to 2020 to 2022). Libraries were prepared through the immunoSEQ multiplex PCR assay. The clones in this table, taken by TCRdb from immuneACCESS, are in-frame only. Not every clone is retained; where verified, under half of the shortfall comes from an unresolved V gene, and the cause of the rest is unknown. Counted in this sample were 120,000 or so clones; approximately 80% of them appeared once. The ten top clones hold about 2.5% of the sample. The sample taken for sequencing was peripheral blood. These receptors came from a man aged 45 to 65 with acute or convalescent COVID-19.

The chain couples TRBV6-2 or TRBV6-3 to TRBJ2-5, with 11 nucleotides matching TRBD2. Germline CDR1 is MNHEY and CDR2 is SVGEGT. This CDR3 has 14 amino acids. The junction had 1 base not matched to a gene; V was cut back by 4 bases and J by 3 bases. The CDR3 DNA reads TGTGCCAGCAGTTCGGGACTAGCGGAAGAGACCCAGTACTTC. This encodes CASSSGLAEETQYF.

The chain combines TRBV12-3 or TRBV12-4 with TRBJ2-3; no definite D call. The V and J ends lost 6 bases and 2 bases respectively, with 9 bases between them. CDR3 length: 13 residues. In DNA form, the CDR3 reads TGTGCCAGCAGACCTGGCAACACAGATACGCAGTATTTT. Amino acid sequence: CASRPGNTDTQYF.

This chain connects TRBV24-1 to TRBJ2-5; 10 bases are shared with TRBD2. Germline V gene data show CDR1 as KGHDR and CDR2 as SFDVKD. V dropped 1 base and J dropped 5; count of bases not matched to a gene: 3. This CDR3 spans 15 amino acids. CDR3 in DNA: TGTGCCACCAGTGATTTAACTAGCGGGACCGAGACCCAGTACTTC. Its translation is CATSDLTSGTETQYF.

The genes are TRBV19 and TRBJ2-5, with D maybe TRBD2 (6 bases). Trimming left V 4 bases short and J 2 bases short, with 11 bases between. Germline V gene sequence: CDR1 LNHDA, CDR2 SQIVND (reference sequence). This CDR3 contains 14 residues. CDR3 in amino acids: CASSTPGLQETQYF. In DNA, the CDR3 is TGTGCCAGTAGTACTCCGGGACTGCAAGAGACCCAGTACTTC.

This clone was recorded only once. The chain has TRBV29-1 and TRBJ1-1; TRBD1 aligns across 9 bases. This CDR3 has 14 residues. V lost 3 bases, J lost 4 bases, and 6 bases stayed unmatched. Germline lookup yields CDR1 SQVTM and CDR2 ANQGSEA. Written as DNA, the CDR3 is TGCAGCGTTGAGCGACAGGGGGTGAGCACTGAAGCTTTCTTT. As protein: CSVERQGVSTEAFF.

This clone was found a few times. The chain is built from TRBV29-1 and TRBJ1-1, with D unresolved. Germline V gene sequence: CDR1 SQVTM, CDR2 ANQGSEA. Trimming took off 7 bases at V and 7 bases at J, with 10 bases between the two ends. The CDR3 contains 10 residues. This CDR3 reads CSATEIEAFF. In nucleotides, the CDR3 is TGCAGCGCGACGGAGATTGAAGCTTTCTTT.

V and J are TRBV28 and TRBJ2-7; 10 nucleotides match TRBD1. After removal of 7 bases from V and 6 bases from J, the junction contained 6 bases not matched to a gene. The CDR3 totals 13 residues. The V gene's germline CDR1 is MDHEN and CDR2 SYDVKM. CDR3 DNA: TGTGCCAGCATTCGGGACAGGGGAGGCGAGCAGTACTTC. Translated, it gives CASIRDRGGEQYF.

J is TRBJ1-5 and V is TRBV18; 8 nucleotides line up with TRBD1. The ends lost 3 bases at V and 2 bases at J; junction bases unmatched: 0. Germline V gene lookup returns CDR1 KGHSH and CDR2 LQKENI. The CDR3 consists of 14 residues. CDR3 region: CASSPDRGNQPQHF. As DNA, the CDR3 is TGTGCCAGCTCACCGGACAGGGGCAATCAGCCCCAGCATTTT.

The V call is TRBV24-1, the J call TRBJ1-2, with D possibly being TRBD1 (6 bases). Germline V gene sequence: CDR1 KGHDR, CDR2 SFDVKD. The V end was cut by 4 bases, the J end by 4 bases, with 12 bases between. This CDR3 comprises 14 residues. The CDR3, as DNA: TGTGCCACCAGTGAGGACAGTTCTAGCTATGGCTACACCTTC. It codes for CATSEDSSSYGYTF.

This chain links TRBV2 with TRBJ2-1, with 14 bases matching TRBD2. V lost 8 bases, J lost 7 bases, and 1 base stayed unmatched. The CDR3 totals 13 residues. The germline V gene encodes CDR1 SNHLY and CDR2 FYNNEI. Here the CDR3 DNA reads TGTGCCAGCGGGACTAGCGGGAGTAATGAGCAGTTCTTC. Amino acids: CASGTSGSNEQFF.

The gene calls are TRBV29-1 and TRBJ2-1; D might be TRBD2 (5 bases). This CDR3 is 18 amino acids long. V gave up 4 bases and J gave up 0 bases, with 22 bases separating them. Per germline, CDR1 SQVTM and CDR2 ANQGSEA. The CDR3 nucleotides read TGCAGCGTTGTAGGGAAGGAAGCGGAAGTGTTCTCCTACAATGAGCAGTTCTTC. Translation gives CSVVGKEAEVFSYNEQFF.

The chain recombines TRBV10-2 with TRBJ1-1, with 10 bases that match TRBD1. The CDR3 consists of 13 residues. Germline CDR1 reads WSHSY; CDR2 reads SAAADI. V shed 6 bases and J 6 bases; nucleotides not matched to a gene: 4. In DNA, the CDR3 is TGCGCCAGCAGACCGGGACAGGGGTCTGAAGCTTTCTTT. This gives the protein CASRPGQGSEAFF.

The chain combines TRBV27 with TRBJ2-7; the D gene is possibly TRBD1 (6 bases). Trimming pared 6 bases from V and 3 bases from J, leaving 18 bases between. The CDR3 has 15 residues. Germline loops: CDR1 MNHEY, CDR2 SMNVEV (reference sequence). The CDR3 nucleotides are TGTGCCAGCAGCCGCCGGTCACAGGGAGACTACGAGCAGTACTTC. It codes for CASSRRSQGDYEQYF.

J is TRBJ2-5 and V is TRBV4-2, with TRBD2 matching over 8 bases. The CDR3 covers 15 residues. V trimming: 0 bases; J trimming: 3 bases; junction bases outside the gene matches: 3. Looked up from germline, CDR1 is LGHNA and CDR2 is YNFKEQ. This CDR3 reads CASSQEPAGEETQYF. The DNA of the CDR3 is TGTGCCAGCAGCCAAGAACCAGCGGGGGAAGAGACCCAGTACTTC.

V and J are TRBV19 and TRBJ1-5, with unresolved D. The germline V gene encodes CDR1 LNHDA and CDR2 SQIVND (reference sequence). The V and J ends lost 2 bases and 5 bases respectively, with 7 bases between them. The CDR3 covers 13 residues. The CDR3 coding sequence is TGTGCCAGTAGTATATTTCAGTATCAGCCCCAGCATTTT. It codes for CASSIFQYQPQHF.

The chain has TRBV28 and TRBJ2-7, with TRBD1 identical over 8 bases. The CDR3 totals 17 residues. Germline V CDR1 and CDR2: MDHEN, SYDVKM. V was pared by 5 bases and J by 2 bases, with 14 bases of the junction left unmatched. The CDR3 nucleotides read TGTGCCAGCAGTGCCTTCCCCGGGACAGGTACCCCCTACGAGCAGTACTTC. Translation: CASSAFPGTGTPYEQYF.

The chain combines TRBV18 with TRBJ2-3, with 7 nucleotides matching TRBD1. With V trimmed by 2 bases and J by 4 bases, 3 bases remained unmatched. The CDR3 covers 14 residues. Looked up from germline, CDR1 is KGHSH and CDR2 is LQKENI. CDR3 in DNA: TGTGCCAGCTCACCAAACAGGGGACCAGATACGCAGTATTTT. This sequence encodes CASSPNRGPDTQYF.

The chain employs TRBV7-3 and TRBJ2-1, with D perhaps matching TRBD2 (5 bases). Trimming took off 7 bases at V and 10 bases at J, with 20 bases between the two ends. CDR1 and CDR2 from the germline V gene are SGHTA and FQGTGA. This CDR3 has 14 residues. The chain's CDR3 is CASTSSGRDGEQFF. CDR3 bases: TGTGCCAGCACCTCCTCGGGCCGGGATGGGGAGCAGTTCTTC. The full variable domain, rest sourced from reference TRBV7-3 and TRBJ2-1, is GAGVSQTPSNKVTEKGKYVELRCDPISGHTALYWYRQSLGQGPEFLIYFQGTGAADDSGLPNDRFFAVRPEGSVSTLKIQRTERGDSAVYLCASTSSGRDGEQFFGPGTRLTVL.

This chain uses TRBV6-6 with TRBJ1-2; possibly TRBD1 for D (6 bases). From germline, CDR1 is MNHNY and CDR2 SVGAGI (reference sequence). Trimming pared 5 bases from V and 6 bases from J, leaving 16 bases between. The length of the CDR3 is 14 residues. CDR3 in DNA: TGTGCCAGCAGTAACCGGGGGGCCCTCGATGGCTACACCTTC. Translated: CASSNRGALDGYTF.

CDR3: CASSLDPDTQETQYF. CDR3 nucleotide sequence: TGTGCCAGCAGCTTAGACCCGGACACCCAAGAGACCCAGTACTTC. This chain connects TRBV5-4 to TRBJ2-7; tentatively, D is TRBD1 (5 bases). The end of the DNA fits TRBJ2-5 better, so the J call may be wrong. Germline lookup yields CDR1 SGHNT and CDR2 YYREEE (reference sequence). The CDR3 length is 15 residues.

The chain recombines TRBV7-9 with TRBJ2-7; 10 bases map to TRBD2. Trimming at V came to 1 base and at J to 5 bases, leaving 5 bases not matched to a gene. Germline CDR1 is SEHNR and CDR2 is FQNEAQ (reference sequence). CDR3 size: 15 residues. This CDR3 is CASSLVLAGVNEQYF. The CDR3 nucleotides are TGTGCCAGCAGCTTAGTCCTAGCGGGAGTGAACGAGCAGTACTTC.

This chain joins TRBV27 and TRBJ1-2; D remains ambiguous. This CDR3 has 11 amino acids. Germline CDR1 MNHEY, CDR2 SMNVEV (reference sequence). The germline V and J ends were trimmed by 8 bases and 9 bases, with 13 bases remaining between them. This CDR3 reads CASREGRSYTF. For the CDR3, the DNA is TGTGCCAGCCGAGAGGGTCGCAGCTACACCTTC.